What follows is one T cell receptor (beta chain) and its context. No antigen is known for it. Every participating donor contributed 8 to 10 milliliters of peripheral blood through a draw. These data come from a study of blood T cells in healthy people across ages. Overall study results and limits: Possibly confounding the expanded clonotype changes was the fact that donor CMV status was unknown. As age increased, TCR beta diversity per million T cells fell in a roughly linear fashion.

The germline V gene encodes CDR1 ENHRY and CDR2 SYGVKD. The trim removed 6 bases at V and 11 bases at J, leaving 15 bases unmatched. The CDR3 sequence is 15 residues long. A J-beta primer mix and a sample-barcoded 5' primer were used in a second PCR of roughly 6 to 11 cycles. Every sample gave at least 3 million paired-end reads containing CDR3. TCRdb used MiXCR to reprocess the 5' RACE reads, holding one entry per CDR3 protein. The sample gives approximately 1,100,000 distinct CDR3 sequences, 35% to 50% of which show up once; about 20% is in the top ten. The sequenced sample was blood. The TCR was taken from a woman aged 60-70 years in good health. V usage is TRBV10-3 and J usage is TRBJ2-5, with 10 bases lining up with TRBD2. The CDR3 loop reads CAISGITSGTGEQYF. The CDR3 DNA follows: TGTGCCATCAGCGGCATAACTAGCGGGACGGGAGAGCAGTACTTC.